This TCR beta chain was captured by sequencing in a study of cytotoxic CD8 clonotypes in ibrutinib-treated CLL. Method: immunoSEQ multiplex PCR; TCRdb's copy keeps in-frame clones and lacks some. The table lists approximately 280,000 clones, less than 85% of them singletons. The CDR3 spans 15 residues. The germline V gene has CDR1 SGHAT and CDR2 FQNNGV. Trimming cost V 0 bases and J 8 bases; bases outside gene matches: 6. Sequenced here: PBMCs, sampled at disease progression, from a patient treated with ibrutinib. The J gene is TRBJ2-1, the V gene TRBV11-2, with 8 bases matching TRBD1. The receptor comes from a human donor with chronic lymphocytic leukemia. The CDR3 region has the DNA TGTGCCAGCAGCTTAGATTCGGACAGGGAGCATGAGCAGTTCTTC. It specifies CASSLDSDREHEQFF.